This entry lists 23 T cell receptor beta chains sequenced from one sample in a study of a mutant IDH1 vaccine in newly diagnosed glioma. Sequencing used immunoSEQ multiplex PCR; TCRdb keeps in-frame clones, though not all of them. Of over 55,000 clones in the sample, roughly 81% are singletons; the top ten hold less than 7%. These receptors have no identified antigens. The time point was: week 35, safety follow-up. Vaccination used 300 ug of mutant IDH1 20-mer peptide per dose, with topical imiquimod. The sequenced sample was PBMCs, obtained from a glioma patient whose treatment included an IDH1 peptide vaccine. Receptors originate from a man in his forties with glioma.

The V call is TRBV6-5, the J call TRBJ1-2; 11 bases match TRBD1. V trimming: 2 bases; J trimming: 4 bases; junction bases outside the gene matches: 6. The CDR3 has 16 amino acids. Germline V CDR1 and CDR2: MNHEY, SVGAGI. The CDR3 region has the DNA TGTGCCAGCAGTTACATACGGACAGGGGGCGGCTATGGCTACACCTTC. Amino acids: CASSYIRTGGGYGYTF.

The V call is TRBV6-5, the J call TRBJ2-3; D gene ambiguous. The germline V and J ends were trimmed by 5 bases and 3 bases, with 12 bases remaining between them. Germline CDR1 and CDR2: MNHEY and SVGAGI. The CDR3 has 14 amino acids. CDR3 region: CASSHLEVTDTQYF. CDR3 sequence (DNA): TGTGCCAGCAGTCACCTTGAGGTGACAGATACGCAGTATTTT.

The rearrangement joins TRBV11-2 to TRBJ2-5, with 11 bases matching TRBD2. CDR1 and CDR2 from the germline V gene are SGHAT and FQNNGV. Trimming cost V 4 bases and J 5 bases; bases outside gene matches: 9. This CDR3 region has 16 residues. This CDR3 is CASSSYTSGGGETQYF. CDR3 nucleotide sequence: TGTGCCAGCAGCTCCTACACTAGCGGGGGTGGCGAGACCCAGTACTTC.

The rearrangement uses TRBV5-1 and TRBJ1-1; no firm D call. From germline, CDR1 is SGHRS and CDR2 YFSETQ. The CDR3 has 12 residues. Between the trimmed V and J ends, which lost 7 bases and 2 bases, there was a span of 9 bases. CDR3 nucleotide sequence: TGCGCCAGCTCTTCTACAAACACTGAAGCTTTCTTT. Translated, it gives CASSSTNTEAFF.

By frequency in the sample, this clone is medium-sized (0.01 to 0.1%). This chain connects TRBV4-1 to TRBJ1-1; no clear D gene. CDR3 length: 12 amino acids. Germline-derived CDR1 and CDR2 are MGHRA and YSYEKL. V lost 1 base to trimming and J lost 3 bases, with 3 bases between them. The DNA of the CDR3 is TGCGCCAGCAGCCAAGGGGACACTGAAGCTTTCTTT. This translates into CASSQGDTEAFF.

V and J are TRBV7-2 and TRBJ2-1; no clear D. The CDR3 sequence is 13 residues long. V lost 2 bases and J 5 bases, leaving 7 bases between the germline ends. Germline V gene sequence: CDR1 SGHTA, CDR2 FQGNSA. The DNA for the CDR3 is TGTGCCAGCAGCTTAATCGCTAACAATGAGCAGTTCTTC. It is translated as CASSLIANNEQFF.

J is TRBJ1-3 and V is TRBV19; TRBD1 matches 7 bases. J was trimmed by 0 bases and V by 3 bases; bases with no gene match: 2. CDR3 length: 15 amino acids. The germline gives CDR1 LNHDA, CDR2 SQIVND (reference sequence). Written as DNA, the CDR3 is TGTGCCAGTAGTATGGACAGGAGCTCTGGAAACACCATATATTTT. This translates into CASSMDRSSGNTIYF.

The V gene is TRBV6-5, the J gene TRBJ1-4; 8 bases map to TRBD1. This CDR3 is built from 14 residues. Germline values: CDR1 MNHEY, CDR2 SVGAGI. J lost 6 bases, V lost 5 bases, and 5 bases had no gene match. CDR3 region: CASSNRGWDEKLFF. CDR3 in DNA: TGTGCCAGCAGTAACAGGGGGTGGGATGAAAAACTGTTTTTT.

The table lists this clone with a count of one. The chain employs TRBV18 and TRBJ2-4; TRBD2 matches at 7 bases. The germline CDR1 and CDR2 sequences are KGHSH and LQKENI. CDR3 size: 18 residues. The J segment lost 1 base and the V segment lost 6 bases, leaving 15 bases of the junction unmatched. The CDR3 DNA sequence: TGTGCCAGCTCTCCTCGGGAGACTAGCCCAACGGCCAAAAACATTCAGTACTTC. Residues: CASSPRETSPTAKNIQYF.

The rearrangement uses TRBV27 and TRBJ1-2; the D gene is possibly TRBD1 (6 bases). CDR1 and CDR2 from the germline V gene are MNHEY and SMNVEV (reference sequence). The CDR3 spans 16 residues. The germline V and J ends were trimmed by 0 bases and 8 bases, with 19 bases remaining between them. CDR3 DNA sequence: TGTGCCAGCAGTTTATCGCCTTTCGGGGGGGCGTGGGGCTACACCTTC. The encoded protein is CASSLSPFGGAWGYTF.

The chain carries TRBV19 and TRBJ2-3; 9 nucleotides agree with TRBD2. V was clipped by 7 bases and J by 2 bases; unmatched bases: 7. The germline CDR1 and CDR2 sequences are LNHDA and SQIVND (reference sequence). This CDR3 is built from 15 residues. CDR3 region: CASKPGLAFTDTQYF. CDR3 DNA sequence: TGTGCCAGTAAACCCGGACTAGCGTTCACAGATACGCAGTATTTT.

The chain links TRBV14 to TRBJ2-6; D not certain. There are 17 residues in the CDR3. V was trimmed by 4 bases and J by 0 bases, leaving 13 bases between them. The germline V gene encodes CDR1 SGHDN and CDR2 FVKESK. CDR3 in DNA: TGTGCCAGCAGCCTCCGGGCTGGAGACTCTGGGGCCAACGTCCTGACTTTC. This translates into CASSLRAGDSGANVLTF.

The V gene is TRBV7-9, the J gene TRBJ2-1, with TRBD2 matching 10 bases. Per germline, CDR1 SEHNR and CDR2 FQNEAQ (reference sequence). Germline trimming cut 4 bases from V and 10 bases from J; bases unmatched to any gene: 13. This CDR3 spans 16 amino acids. CDR3 sequence (DNA): TGTGCCAGCAGCTCATATCTAGCGGGGGCCGGCGGGGAGCAGTTCTTC. It translates to CASSSYLAGAGGEQFF.

The DNA of the CDR3 is TGTGCCAGCTGGGACAGGGGCTCCACGGGGGAGCTGTTTTTT. It yields the protein CASWDRGSTGELFF. The chain couples TRBV7-8 to TRBJ2-2; 10 bases line up with TRBD1. The CDR3 spans 14 residues. The V segment lost 8 bases and the J segment 8 bases; nucleotides outside the gene matches: 8. Per the germline V gene, CDR1 is SGHVS and CDR2 is FQNEAQ. Full variable domain (missing parts from reference TRBV7-8 and TRBJ2-2): GAGVSQSPRYKVAKRGQDVALRCDPISGHVSLFWYQQALGQGPEFLTYFQNEAQLDKSGLPSDRFFAERPEGSVSTLKIQRTQQEDSAVYLCASWDRGSTGELFFGEGSRLTVL.

The chain links TRBV18 to TRBJ2-5; weak D call: TRBD2 (5 bases). The CDR3 loop spans 13 amino acids. V lost 0 bases, J lost 5 bases, and 7 bases lay in between. Germline values: CDR1 KGHSH, CDR2 LQKENI. The CDR3 DNA follows: TGTGCCAGCTCACCACCGGGAGAGGAGACCCAGTACTTC. This encodes CASSPPGEETQYF.

The chain employs TRBV28 and TRBJ2-1; D gene uncertain. Trimming left V 2 bases short and J 2 bases short, with 19 bases between. Germline CDR1 MDHEN, CDR2 SYDVKM. This CDR3 is 18 amino acids long. The CDR3: CASSLLRSNLNTYNEQFF. In DNA form, the CDR3 reads TGTGCCAGCAGTTTACTACGGTCGAACCTTAATACCTACAATGAGCAGTTCTTC. Combining the CDR3 with reference TRBV28 and TRBJ2-1 gives the whole variable domain DVKVTQSSRYLVKRTGEKVFLECVQDMDHENMFWYRQDPGLGLRLIYFSYDVKMKEKGDIPEGYSVSREKKERFSLILESASTNQTSMYLCASSLLRSNLNTYNEQFFGPGTRLTVL.

The chain joins TRBV5-1 to TRBJ2-3, with TRBD1 as a possible D gene (6 bases). The germline V and J ends were trimmed by 7 bases and 5 bases, with 20 bases remaining between them. The CDR3 has 15 amino acids. The V gene's germline CDR1 is SGHRS and CDR2 YFSETQ. The CDR3 here is CASRWSGTIRDTQYF. Written as DNA, the CDR3 is TGCGCCAGCCGCTGGTCAGGGACAATCAGAGATACGCAGTATTTT.

The chain links TRBV4-3 to TRBJ2-5; TRBD1 aligns across 8 bases. TRBJ2-7 matches the DNA end more closely, so the J call is doubtful. CDR1 is LGHNA, CDR2 YSLEER, per germline. The CDR3 sequence is 15 residues long. The CDR3 loop reads CASSQDGGTGNEQYF. The CDR3 coding sequence is TGCGCCAGCAGCCAAGATGGAGGGACAGGCAACGAGCAGTACTTC.

The chain is built from TRBV18 and TRBJ2-5, with 8 bases fitting TRBD1. Trimming at V came to 0 bases and at J to 2 bases, leaving 2 bases not matched to a gene. This CDR3 contains 15 residues. Germline assignment: CDR1 KGHSH and CDR2 LQKENI. The CDR3 loop is CASSPPGQVQETQYF. The CDR3 bases are TGTGCCAGCTCACCACCGGGACAGGTACAAGAGACCCAGTACTTC.

V is TRBV9 and J is TRBJ2-1; 9 positions agree with TRBD1. Germline V lookup: CDR1 SGDLS, CDR2 YYNGEE. V was pared by 0 bases and J by 6 bases, with 4 bases of the junction left unmatched. The CDR3 runs to 15 residues. CDR3 amino acids: CASSVVGQGRNEQFF. For the CDR3, the DNA is TGTGCCAGCAGCGTAGTGGGACAGGGCCGCAATGAGCAGTTCTTC.

CDR3 sequence reads: CASSQGVGTRASYEQYF. The CDR3 nucleotides read TGTGCCAGCAGCCAAGGGGTCGGGACTAGGGCCTCCTACGAGCAGTACTTC. The chain is built from TRBV4-2 and TRBJ2-7, with 8 bases aligning to TRBD2. The junction had 8 bases not matched to a gene; V was cut back by 1 base and J by 0 bases. The CDR3 loop spans 17 amino acids. Germline V lookup: CDR1 LGHNA, CDR2 YNFKEQ.

This clone showed up just once. The CDR3 loop reads CASARAGANVLTF. CDR3 bases: TGCGCCAGCGCAAGGGCTGGGGCCAACGTCCTGACTTTC. The chain employs TRBV10-2 and TRBJ2-6, with no clear D. CDR3 length: 13 amino acids. CDR1 is WSHSY, CDR2 SAAADI, per germline. The germline V and J ends were trimmed by 8 bases and 2 bases, with 7 bases remaining between them.

V and J are TRBV7-6 and TRBJ1-6; TRBD1 matches at 7 bases. V shed 5 bases, J shed 12 bases, and the junction held 7 bases outside the gene matches. The germline CDR1 and CDR2 sequences are SGHVS and FNYEAQ. This CDR3 region has 13 residues. The CDR3 DNA reads as TGTGCCAGCAGCCGCAGGGGGGACCAACCCCTCCACTTT. Translating gives CASSRRGDQPLHF.